The 29 T cell receptor beta chains below all came from one sample that was sequenced in a study of STAT5B mutations in CD4+ large granular lymphocyte leukemia. Produced via immunoSEQ multiplex PCR; TCRdb's table is partial and in-frame only. In the table there are about 32,000 clones, less than 75% of which are singletons. Sample: CD4+ T cells from blood buffy coats. Every receptor here comes from a human donor in good health.

This chain connects TRBV7-2 to TRBJ2-5, with 10 bases aligning to TRBD2. V shed 0 bases and J 4 bases; nucleotides not matched to a gene: 8. Germline V lookup: CDR1 SGHTA, CDR2 FQGNSA. The CDR3 covers 17 residues. CDR3 nucleotide sequence: TGTGCCAGCAGCTTAGCCGGCAGGACTAGCGGCTCAGAGACCCAGTACTTC. Protein product: CASSLAGRTSGSETQYF.

This clone was found a few times. In nucleotides, the CDR3 is TGCGCCAGCAGCCAAGATGACAGGGGGAACTATGGCTACACCTTC. Protein product: CASSQDDRGNYGYTF. The chain links TRBV4-3 to TRBJ1-2; TRBD1 matches 9 bases. V trimming: 0 bases; J trimming: 2 bases; junction bases outside the gene matches: 1. The CDR3 consists of 15 residues. Germline V gene lookup returns CDR1 LGHNA and CDR2 YSLEER.

This chain joins TRBV19 and TRBJ1-6; D might be TRBD1 (6 bases). V was clipped by 3 bases and J by 10 bases, with 13 bases between them. The CDR3 contains 14 residues. Germline lookup yields CDR1 LNHDA and CDR2 SQIVND (reference sequence). CDR3: CASSIIQGRSPLHF. The CDR3 coding sequence is TGTGCCAGTAGTATTATACAGGGTCGGTCACCCCTCCACTTT.

This chain uses TRBV7-2 with TRBJ2-7; 14 nucleotides match TRBD2. Germline-derived CDR1 and CDR2 are SGHTA and FQGNSA. The CDR3 has 17 residues. V dropped 5 bases and J dropped 0; count of bases not matched to a gene: 6. The CDR3 DNA sequence: TGTGCCAGCAGCCTAGGGACTAGCGGGGGATCCTCCTACGAGCAGTACTTC. Residues: CASSLGTSGGSSYEQYF.

The chain recombines TRBV27 with TRBJ1-2, with a tentative D call TRBD1 (5 bases). With 4 bases removed from V and 8 bases from J, the gap between germline ends came to 11 bases. Germline V gene data show CDR1 as MNHEY and CDR2 as SMNVEV (reference sequence). This CDR3 has 12 residues. The CDR3 DNA reads as TGTGCCAGCAGTTCGGGGCTGAAGGGCTACACCTTC. Its protein is CASSSGLKGYTF.

V gene TRBV4-2 combines with J gene TRBJ2-1; 7 bases are shared with TRBD1. The CDR3 is 18 residues long. After removal of 0 bases from V and 2 bases from J, the junction contained 10 bases not matched to a gene. Germline CDR1 LGHNA, CDR2 YNFKEQ. This chain's CDR3 is CASSQEWGQFAAYNEQFF. CDR3 in DNA: TGTGCCAGCAGCCAAGAGTGGGGACAGTTTGCCGCCTACAATGAGCAGTTCTTC.

The chain couples TRBV18 to TRBJ1-5, with TRBD1 identical over 10 bases. V was clipped by 2 bases and J by 4 bases; unmatched bases: 8. Germline V gene lookup returns CDR1 KGHSH and CDR2 LQKENI. The CDR3 is 17 residues long. In DNA, the CDR3 is TGTGCCAGCTCACCAGAGGACAGGGGGGGTCGAAATCAGCCCCAGCATTTT. This codes for CASSPEDRGGRNQPQHF.

The chain uses TRBV19 and TRBJ1-1; 8 bases agree with TRBD1. After removal of 3 bases from V and 11 bases from J, the junction contained 11 bases not matched to a gene. The length of the CDR3 is 14 residues. Germline V gene sequence: CDR1 LNHDA, CDR2 SQIVND (reference sequence). CDR3 in amino acids: CASSMRQGSNWAFF. In DNA form, the CDR3 reads TGTGCCAGTAGTATGCGACAGGGGTCAAATTGGGCTTTCTTT.

This clone was observed a handful of times. V is TRBV15 and J is TRBJ2-4; D gene uncertain. V was shortened by 1 base and J by 6 bases, with 13 bases between the two germline ends. In germline, CDR1 is LNHNV, CDR2 YYDKDF (reference sequence). The CDR3 totals 15 residues. The CDR3 reads CATSRGWAVGNIQYF. CDR3 nucleotides: TGTGCCACCAGCAGAGGTTGGGCAGTCGGAAACATTCAGTACTTC.

The chain is built from TRBV4-3 and TRBJ1-6; D is unclear. Germline V gene data show CDR1 as LGHNA and CDR2 as YSLEER. The CDR3 extends over 15 amino acids. Trimming shortened V by 1 base and J by 10 bases, and 14 bases separated the two germline ends. CDR3 in DNA: TGCGCCAGCAGCCAAGCTCCAGGAAGGCAATCACCCCTCCACTTT. Translating gives CASSQAPGRQSPLHF.

V is TRBV7-6 and J is TRBJ1-6, with TRBD1 as a possible D gene (6 bases). The V end was cut by 1 base, the J end by 13 bases, with 17 bases between. The CDR3 length is 15 residues. Germline V lookup: CDR1 SGHVS, CDR2 FNYEAQ. The DNA for the CDR3 is TGTGCCAGCAGCTTAGACCGGAGCAGGGGAGCTCCCCTCCACTTT. It is translated as CASSLDRSRGAPLHF.

This clone was seen only a few times. The V gene is TRBV30, the J gene TRBJ1-6; 7 nucleotides agree with TRBD1. V lost 2 bases to trimming and J lost 5 bases; unmatched junction nucleotides: 3. Germline CDR1 is GTSNPN and CDR2 is SVGIG (reference sequence). The length of the CDR3 is 14 residues. The CDR3 reads CAWSSGQDNSPLHF. In DNA form, the CDR3 reads TGTGCCTGGAGTTCCGGACAGGATAATTCACCCCTCCACTTT.

The CDR3 region has the DNA TGTGCCAGCAGAAACACGCCTGACCCCGGGCCAATTTTTCAGCCCCAGCATTTT. This gives the protein CASRNTPDPGPIFQPQHF. This chain joins TRBV28 and TRBJ1-5; the D is unclear. The CDR3 extends over 18 amino acids. Trimming removed 6 bases from V and 6 bases from J, with 27 bases in between. Germline V lookup: CDR1 MDHEN, CDR2 SYDVKM.

This chain connects TRBV10-3 to TRBJ1-5; 8 positions match TRBD1. The germline V gene has CDR1 ENHRY and CDR2 SYGVKD. The CDR3 has 15 residues. The V segment lost 3 bases and the J segment 3 bases; nucleotides outside the gene matches: 4. CDR3 sequence: CAISEGQGFNQPQHF. In nucleotides, the CDR3 is TGTGCCATCAGTGAAGGACAGGGCTTCAATCAGCCCCAGCATTTT.

The CDR3 sequence is CASSENRGLIEQYF. CDR3 nucleotide sequence: TGTGCCAGCAGTGAAAACAGGGGGCTCATCGAGCAGTACTTC. This rearrangement joins TRBV2 to TRBJ2-7, with TRBD1 matching 9 bases. CDR1 and CDR2 (germline): SNHLY, FYNNEI. The V segment lost 2 bases and the J segment 6 bases; nucleotides outside the gene matches: 5. There are 14 residues in the CDR3.

This chain connects TRBV27 to TRBJ1-5; TRBD1 might be the D (6 bases). CDR3 length: 14 residues. Germline V gene sequence: CDR1 MNHEY, CDR2 SMNVEV (reference sequence). Trimming stripped 3 bases from V and 5 bases from J, with 11 bases between. As DNA, the CDR3 is TGTGCCAGCAGTTTCGGGGGGCAGGATCAGCCCCAGCATTTT. Protein sequence: CASSFGGQDQPQHF.

V usage is TRBV27 and J usage is TRBJ1-4; D ambiguous. The germline gives CDR1 MNHEY, CDR2 SMNVEV (reference sequence). V lost 3 bases to trimming and J lost 0 bases, with 5 bases between them. The CDR3 contains 14 residues. DNA of the CDR3: TGTGCCAGCAGTTTCGGGACAACTAATGAAAAACTGTTTTTT. Its protein is CASSFGTTNEKLFF.

The chain uses TRBV4-3 and TRBJ2-6; no clear D gene. Germline loops: CDR1 LGHNA, CDR2 YSLEER. The length of the CDR3 is 16 residues. V was shortened by 1 base and J by 2 bases, with 9 bases between the two germline ends. The CDR3 reads CASSQGVSAGANVLTF. As DNA, the CDR3 is TGCGCCAGCAGCCAAGGGGTTTCGGCTGGGGCCAACGTCCTGACTTTC.

The chain combines TRBV2 with TRBJ1-1; D uncertain. V was pared by 9 bases and J by 0 bases, with 11 bases between. The CDR3 covers 13 residues. Germline CDR1 is SNHLY and CDR2 is FYNNEI. The CDR3 sequence is CASNRDMNTEAFF. CDR3 DNA: TGTGCCAGTAATCGAGACATGAACACTGAAGCTTTCTTT.

This rearrangement joins TRBV5-1 to TRBJ2-5; 12 nucleotides align to TRBD1. Germline trimming cut 3 bases from V and 5 bases from J; bases unmatched to any gene: 5. CDR3 length equals 15 residues. CDR1 and CDR2 from the germline V gene are SGHRS and YFSETQ. The CDR3 sequence is CASSSGQGAGETQYF. The CDR3 nucleotides read TGCGCCAGCAGCTCGGGACAGGGGGCCGGGGAGACCCAGTACTTC.

The rearrangement links TRBV19 to TRBJ2-2; the D gene could be TRBD1 or TRBD2 (6 bases each). In germline, CDR1 is LNHDA, CDR2 SQIVND (reference sequence). V shed 8 bases and J shed 6 bases, with 25 bases lying between them. This CDR3 has 17 residues. Here the CDR3 reads CASLPSPGAIWAGELFF. The DNA of the CDR3 is TGTGCCAGTCTCCCGTCCCCGGGGGCGATATGGGCCGGGGAGCTGTTTTTT.

The chain's CDR3 is CASTPGAGPTDTQYF. The CDR3 DNA follows: TGTGCCAGCACCCCTGGAGCGGGACCCACAGATACGCAGTATTTT. The chain links TRBV2 to TRBJ2-3, with 7 bases matching TRBD2. J was trimmed by 2 bases and V by 7 bases; bases with no gene match: 9. This CDR3 region has 15 residues. Per germline, CDR1 SNHLY and CDR2 FYNNEI.

The V and J genes are TRBV11-2 and TRBJ2-7; D is uncertain. Germline-derived CDR1 and CDR2 are SGHAT and FQNNGV. V lost 5 bases and J lost 1, with 15 bases in between. The CDR3 has 15 residues. In DNA form, the CDR3 reads TGTGCCAGCAGCCCCAACGCAATCGAGTCCTACGAGCAGTACTTC. Translation: CASSPNAIESYEQYF.

V and J are TRBV27 and TRBJ2-5; D is possibly TRBD1 (8 bases). Germline V gene data show CDR1 as MNHEY and CDR2 as SMNVEV (reference sequence). CDR3 length: 16 residues. Trimming shortened V by 8 bases and J by 11 bases, and 30 bases separated the two germline ends. CDR3 nucleotides: TGTGCCAGCTCTGCGGTGGGGGGGACAGGCGCCTCCGGGCAGTACTTC. Translated: CASSAVGGTGASGQYF.

This chain connects TRBV4-1 to TRBJ2-1, with a tentative D call TRBD1 (5 bases). The V gene lost 4 bases and the J gene lost 6 bases, with 16 bases spanning the gap. The CDR3 length is 15 residues. Germline lookup yields CDR1 MGHRA and CDR2 YSYEKL. The CDR3 nucleotides read TGCGCCAGCAGCCTCGGACACGGAGATTTCAATGAGCAGTTCTTC. This translates into CASSLGHGDFNEQFF.

The CDR3 nucleotides read TGCGCCAGCAGCTCGACTAGCGGGTCAGGGAGGGAGACCCAGTACTTC. As protein: CASSSTSGSGRETQYF. V usage is TRBV5-1 and J usage is TRBJ2-5, with TRBD2 identical over 10 bases. V trimming: 3 bases; J trimming: 5 bases; junction bases outside the gene matches: 10. The CDR3 has 16 residues. Germline loops: CDR1 SGHRS, CDR2 YFSETQ.

This clone occurred once. This rearrangement joins TRBV5-8 to TRBJ1-5; D may be TRBD1 (5 bases). The germline V and J ends were trimmed by 7 bases and 1 base, with 15 bases remaining between them. Per germline, CDR1 SGHTS and CDR2 YDEGEE. This CDR3 region has 15 residues. In DNA form, the CDR3 reads TGTGCCAGCTCCCGAGGGGTAAGGAGCAATCAGCCCCAGCATTTT. This sequence encodes CASSRGVRSNQPQHF.

V and J are TRBV7-9 and TRBJ1-3, with D possibly TRBD1 on 5 matching bases. The CDR3 extends over 16 amino acids. With 5 bases removed from V and 0 bases from J, the gap between germline ends came to 14 bases. Per the germline V gene, CDR1 is SEHNR and CDR2 is FQNEAQ (reference sequence). CDR3 region: CASSPSDSPSGNTIYF. The CDR3 bases are TGTGCCAGCAGCCCGTCCGACAGCCCCTCTGGAAACACCATATATTTT. The full variable domain, with the rest looked up from reference TRBV7-9 and TRBJ1-3, is DTGVSQNPRHKITKRGQNVTFRCDPISEHNRLYWYRQTLGQGPEFLTYFQNEAQLEKSRLLSDRFSAERPKGSFSTLEIQRTEQGDSAMYLCASSPSDSPSGNTIYFGEGSWLTVV.

This chain joins TRBV4-2 and TRBJ2-3; 10 bases line up with TRBD2. CDR1 and CDR2 from the germline V gene are LGHNA and YNFKEQ. This CDR3 comprises 16 residues. The V segment lost 4 bases and the J segment 6 bases; nucleotides outside the gene matches: 10. The CDR3 spells CASSPTGLAVGDTQYF. The CDR3 coding sequence is TGTGCCAGCAGCCCAACTGGACTAGCGGTCGGGGATACGCAGTATTTT.